The present entry profiles one T cell receptor (beta chain) with its context. Recruits, aged about 18 to 100 years, lived in 20 to 30 US areas. Participants reported their clinical history, and cohort assignment relied on those reports. The CDR3 runs 11 residues. The V end lost 5 bases, the J end lost 7 bases, and 6 bases lay between the germline ends. This entry comes from a study of blood T cell repertoires in COVID-19. The protocol was immunoSEQ multiplex PCR, while the TCRdb copy is restricted to in-frame clones and leaves out a portion. This sample carries roughly 280,000 clones, more than 80% of them seen once, and the ten largest clones take 2.4%.

The V and J genes are TRBV12-3 or TRBV12-4 and TRBJ1-3; D is ambiguous. The sequenced sample was PBMCs or T cells enriched from blood (not recorded which). This TCR derives from a woman younger than 30 who had recovered from COVID-19. The CDR3 sequence: CASSLVNTIYF. In DNA, the CDR3 is TGTGCCAGCAGTCTTGTTAACACCATATATTTT.